Listed below are T cell receptor beta chains from one sample, sequenced in a study of radiotherapy plus CTLA-4 blockade in lung cancer. Clones were read by immunoSEQ multiplex PCR, and TCRdb kept only the in-frame ones, dropping some. The data show about 72,000 clones, with around four fifths seen just once and approximately 4.1% held by the top ten. The sample was peripheral blood, taken from a patient treated with radiotherapy plus ipilimumab. The receptors come from a human donor with non-small cell lung cancer who had a partial response to radiotherapy plus ipilimumab. Both conserved end residues are part of each CDR3. The order of the fields is V gene, D gene, clone size, J gene, CDR3 protein, CDR3 DNA. D genes are given only for firm matches. Clone size is shown for a subset of rows, as once, few, many or a class of expanded clone.

TRBV10-3	.	.	TRBJ2-1	CAISARQARNEQFF	TGTGCCATCAGTGCTCGACAGGCCAGGAATGAGCAGTTCTTC
TRBV18	TRBD1	once	TRBJ2-1	CASSPGQGPKNEQFF	TGTGCCAGCTCACCGGGACAGGGGCCGAAAAATGAGCAGTTCTTC
TRBV7-9	.	few	TRBJ2-2	CASSFKRNTGELFF	TGTGCCAGCAGCTTTAAGCGGAACACCGGGGAGCTGTTTTTT
TRBV5-4	.	.	TRBJ2-2	CASSPRTGNTGELFF	TGTGCCAGCAGCCCAAGGACTGGCAACACCGGGGAGCTGTTTTTT
TRBV6-5	.	.	TRBJ2-7	CASSYSVSGAIGEQYF	TGTGCCAGCAGTTACTCGGTGTCAGGGGCCATAGGGGAGCAGTACTTC
TRBV5-1	TRBD2	.	TRBJ2-1	CASSSGLASMKFF	TGCGCCAGCAGCTCGGGACTAGCGTCGATGAAGTTCTTC
TRBV6-6	.	.	TRBJ2-5	CASSYSGLQETQYF	TGTGCCAGCAGTTACTCCGGACTGCAAGAGACCCAGTACTTC
TRBV30	TRBD1	.	TRBJ2-7	CAWTGGFYEQYF	TGTGCCTGGACAGGGGGCTTCTACGAGCAGTACTTC
TRBV28	TRBD2	.	TRBJ2-1	CASRTSSGSRSVNEQFF	TGTGCCAGCAGAACCTCTAGCGGGAGTCGCTCCGTGAATGAGCAGTTCTTC
TRBV4-1	TRBD1	few	TRBJ1-1	CASSSGTGGRRLVNTEAFF	TGCGCCAGCAGCTCCGGGACAGGGGGCAGGAGGTTGGTGAACACTGAAGCTTTCTTT
TRBV7-2	TRBD2	.	TRBJ2-2	CASSSPSGRAPNGGELFF	TGTGCCAGCAGCTCCCCTAGCGGGAGGGCCCCCAACGGCGGGGAGCTGTTTTTT
TRBV18	.	.	TRBJ1-2	CASSVEVANYGYTF	TGTGCCAGCTCAGTGGAGGTCGCTAACTATGGCTACACCTTC
TRBV28	TRBD1	.	TRBJ1-2	CASSFNQGAFGYGYTF	TGTGCCAGCAGTTTCAATCAGGGGGCCTTCGGCTATGGCTACACCTTC
TRBV29-1	TRBD1	.	TRBJ2-5	CSLRQGRGETQYF	TGCAGCCTTCGACAGGGGAGAGGGGAGACCCAGTACTTC
TRBV27	TRBD2	.	TRBJ2-7	CASSFRTSGSIYEQYF	TGTGCCAGCAGTTTCCGGACTAGCGGGAGTATTTACGAGCAGTACTTC
TRBV11-2	TRBD2	.	TRBJ2-1	CASSLARLAGAEQFF	TGTGCCAGCAGCTTAGCACGGCTAGCGGGAGCTGAGCAGTTCTTC
TRBV7-9	TRBD2	.	TRBJ2-5	CASSSFSGSGGKTQYF	TGTGCCAGCAGCTCATTTAGCGGGAGTGGGGGGAAGACCCAGTACTTC
TRBV28	.	once	TRBJ2-3	CASTDRTDTQYF	TGTGCCAGCACCGACAGGACAGATACGCAGTATTTT
TRBV6-5	TRBD1	.	TRBJ2-1	CASRPPTGGNEQFF	TGTGCCAGCAGACCCCCGACAGGGGGCAATGAGCAGTTCTTC
TRBV27	.	.	TRBJ2-1	CASSLETATYNEQFF	TGTGCCAGCAGTTTGGAGACAGCGACCTACAATGAGCAGTTCTTC
TRBV11-2	.	.	TRBJ1-5	CASSLVRDYQPQHF	TGTGCCAGCAGCTTAGTGAGGGACTATCAGCCCCAGCATTTT
TRBV5-4	TRBD2	.	TRBJ2-5	CASSLEGLAGRKTQYF	TGTGCCAGCAGCTTGGAGGGACTAGCGGGACGAAAGACCCAGTACTTC
TRBV28	.	.	TRBJ2-7	CASSSLMHEQYF	TGTGCCAGCAGTTCCCTAATGCACGAGCAGTACTTC
TRBV7-9	TRBD1	few	TRBJ2-7	CASSPTGRGLPYEQYF	TGTGCCAGCAGCCCCACCGGCAGGGGGCTCCCCTACGAGCAGTACTTC
TRBV9	TRBD2	.	TRBJ2-4	CASSVDPLAGEGAKNIQYF	TGTGCCAGCAGCGTAGACCCACTAGCGGGGGAGGGGGCCAAAAACATTCAGTACTTC
TRBV5-1	.	.	TRBJ2-4	CASSLAQAKNIQYF	TGCGCCAGCAGCTTGGCCCAGGCCAAAAACATTCAGTACTTC
TRBV6-5	TRBD1	.	TRBJ2-1	CASSYSDRGDHEQFF	TGTGCCAGCAGTTACTCGGACAGGGGGGACCATGAGCAGTTCTTC
TRBV10-3	TRBD2	.	TRBJ2-3	CAIATSGGTDTQYF	TGTGCCATCGCGACTAGCGGGGGCACAGATACGCAGTATTTT
TRBV11-2	TRBD1	.	TRBJ2-1	CASSRDRGIYEQFF	TGTGCCAGCAGCCGGGACAGGGGTATCTATGAGCAGTTCTTC
TRBV18	.	.	TRBJ2-5	CASSPDEVRETQYF	TGTGCCAGCTCGCCAGACGAGGTACGCGAGACCCAGTACTTC
TRBV5-1	TRBD2	.	TRBJ2-3	CASSLVGTSGGDTQYF	TGCGCCAGCAGCCTGGTGGGGACTAGCGGAGGGGATACGCAGTATTTT